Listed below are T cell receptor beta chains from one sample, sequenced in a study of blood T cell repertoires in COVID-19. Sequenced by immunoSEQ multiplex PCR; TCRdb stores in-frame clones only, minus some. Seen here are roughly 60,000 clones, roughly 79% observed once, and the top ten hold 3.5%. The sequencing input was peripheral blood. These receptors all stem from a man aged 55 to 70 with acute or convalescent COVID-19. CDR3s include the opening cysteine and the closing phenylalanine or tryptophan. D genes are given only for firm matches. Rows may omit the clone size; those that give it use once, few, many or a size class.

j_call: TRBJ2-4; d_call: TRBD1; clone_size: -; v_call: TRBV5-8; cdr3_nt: TGTGCCAGCACCTCGGGACAGAACATTCAGTACTTC; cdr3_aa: CASTSGQNIQYF
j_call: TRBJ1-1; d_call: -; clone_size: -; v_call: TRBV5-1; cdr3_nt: TGCGCCAGCAGCTTGGAGGGGGAAGCTTTCTTT; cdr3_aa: CASSLEGEAFF
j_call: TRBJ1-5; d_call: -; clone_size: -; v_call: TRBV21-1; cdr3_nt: TGTGCCAGCAGCATGGGCCGACATAGCAATCAGCCCCAGCATTTT; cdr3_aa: CASSMGRHSNQPQHF
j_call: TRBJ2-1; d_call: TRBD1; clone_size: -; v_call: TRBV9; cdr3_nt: TGTGCCAGCAGCGGTACCGGGACAGGGGGCTACAATGAGCAGTTCTTC; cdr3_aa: CASSGTGTGGYNEQFF
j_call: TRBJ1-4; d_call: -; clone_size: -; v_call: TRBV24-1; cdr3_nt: TGTGCCACCAGTGACGGGGGAGCTAATGAAAAACTGTTTTTT; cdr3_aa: CATSDGGANEKLFF
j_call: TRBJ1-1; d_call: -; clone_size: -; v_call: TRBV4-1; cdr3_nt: TGCGCCAGCAGCCAAGGGATGGGCAGGCCTGAAGCTTTCTTT; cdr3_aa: CASSQGMGRPEAFF
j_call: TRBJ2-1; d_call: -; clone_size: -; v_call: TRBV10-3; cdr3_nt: TGTGCCATCAGTGAGTCTGGCAACTCCTACAATGAGCAGTTCTTC; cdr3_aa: CAISESGNSYNEQFF
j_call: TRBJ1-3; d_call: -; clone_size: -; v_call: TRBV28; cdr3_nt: TGTGCCAGCAGTGTGGACACAGGCTCTGGAAACACCATATATTTT; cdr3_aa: CASSVDTGSGNTIYF
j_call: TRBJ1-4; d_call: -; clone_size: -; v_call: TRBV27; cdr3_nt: TGTGCCAGCAGTTTGGGGGGATGGGGCGGTGAAAAACTGTTTTTT; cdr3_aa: CASSLGGWGGEKLFF
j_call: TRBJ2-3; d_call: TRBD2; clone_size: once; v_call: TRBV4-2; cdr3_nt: TGTGCCAGCAGCCAAGATCTGAGCGGGGGGGCCTTATCAGATACGCAGTATTTT; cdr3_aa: CASSQDLSGGALSDTQYF
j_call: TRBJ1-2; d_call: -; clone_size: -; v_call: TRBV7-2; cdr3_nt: TGTGCCAGCAGCTCCGTTGGACAGCAGATCTATGGCTACACCTTC; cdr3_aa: CASSSVGQQIYGYTF
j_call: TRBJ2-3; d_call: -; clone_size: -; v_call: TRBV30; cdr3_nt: TGTGCCTGGAGCGGGTTGACAGATACGCAGTATTTT; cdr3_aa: CAWSGLTDTQYF
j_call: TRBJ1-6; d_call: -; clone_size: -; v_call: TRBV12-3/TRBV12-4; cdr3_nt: TGTGCCAGCAGTTTCGGGGGGAATTCCCTCCACTTT; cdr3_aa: CASSFGGNSLHF
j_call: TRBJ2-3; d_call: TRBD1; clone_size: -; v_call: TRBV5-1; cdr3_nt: TGCGCCAGCAGCCTCGGACAGGGGTTCACAGATACGCAGTATTTT; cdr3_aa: CASSLGQGFTDTQYF
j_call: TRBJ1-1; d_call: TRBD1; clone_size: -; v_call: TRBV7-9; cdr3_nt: TGTGCCAGCAGCTTAGCTGGGACAGGGGCTGAAGCTTTCTTT; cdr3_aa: CASSLAGTGAEAFF
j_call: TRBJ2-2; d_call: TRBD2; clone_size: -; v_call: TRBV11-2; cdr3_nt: TGTGCCAGCAGCTCCCTAAGACTAGCGGGGGGGATCACGGCCGGGGAGCTGTTTTTT; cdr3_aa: CASSSLRLAGGITAGELFF
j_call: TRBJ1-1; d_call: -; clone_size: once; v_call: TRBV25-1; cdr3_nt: TGTGCCAGCTCCTATGACAGGAAAGCTTTCTTT; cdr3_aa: CASSYDRKAFF
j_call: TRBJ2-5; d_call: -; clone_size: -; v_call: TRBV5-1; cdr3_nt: TGCGCCAGCAGCTTGAGGGGGGGTGGAGAGACCCAGTACTTC; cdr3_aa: CASSLRGGGETQYF
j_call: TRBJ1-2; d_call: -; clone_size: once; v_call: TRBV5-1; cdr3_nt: TGCGCCAGCAGCCCCACGGGGGATTCTAACTATGGCTACACCTTC; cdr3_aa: CASSPTGDSNYGYTF
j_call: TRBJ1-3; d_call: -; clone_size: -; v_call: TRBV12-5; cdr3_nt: TGTGCTAGTGGTTCAGATGGAAACACCATATATTTT; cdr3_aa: CASGSDGNTIYF
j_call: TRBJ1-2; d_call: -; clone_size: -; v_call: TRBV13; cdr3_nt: TGTGCCAGCAGTGTGGCGGCTGCGATGGGTTATGGCTACACCTTC; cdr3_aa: CASSVAAAMGYGYTF
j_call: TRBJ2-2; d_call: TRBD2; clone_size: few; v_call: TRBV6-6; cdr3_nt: TGTGCCAGCAGTCGGACTAGCGGGGTTTCCCCGAACACCGGGGAGCTGTTTTTT; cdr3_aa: CASSRTSGVSPNTGELFF
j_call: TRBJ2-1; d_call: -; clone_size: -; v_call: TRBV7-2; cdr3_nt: TGTGCCAGCAGCCCCGGTGAGGCCTACAATGAGCAGTTCTTC; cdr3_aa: CASSPGEAYNEQFF
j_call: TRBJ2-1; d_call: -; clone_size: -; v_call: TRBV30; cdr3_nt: TGTGCCTGGAGTGTACTCGAGGACTATACCTACAATGAGCAGTTCTTC; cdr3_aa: CAWSVLEDYTYNEQFF
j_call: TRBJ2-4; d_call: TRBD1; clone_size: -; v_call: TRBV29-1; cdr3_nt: TGCAGCGTAGCCTGGACAGGGGGCATCATTCAGTACTTC; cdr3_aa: CSVAWTGGIIQYF